Below, 18 T cell receptor beta chains from the same sample are listed, as sequenced in a study of blood T cell repertoires in COVID-19. TCRdb's copy holds only in-frame clones and misses some; the assay was immunoSEQ multiplex PCR. The top ten hold roughly 10% of the sample, which has around 120,000 clones, about 85% seen once. Sequenced material: peripheral blood. These receptors were obtained from a man older than 75 with acute or convalescent COVID-19.

V is TRBV18 and J is TRBJ1-1; maybe TRBD1 (5 bases). Between the trimmed V and J ends, which lost 3 bases and 5 bases, there was a span of 13 bases. This CDR3 has 14 residues. Germline-derived CDR1 and CDR2 are KGHSH and LQKENI. The CDR3 nucleotides read TGTGCCAGCTCACCCAGGGTTGGAAAGACTGAAGCTTTCTTT. Its translation is CASSPRVGKTEAFF.

The chain links TRBV2 to TRBJ2-7; 7 nucleotides agree with TRBD2. CDR1 and CDR2 (germline): SNHLY, FYNNEI. The CDR3 spans 12 residues. The J segment lost 0 bases and the V segment lost 7 bases, leaving 0 bases of the junction unmatched. The DNA of the CDR3 is TGTGCCAGCATAGCGGGCTCCTACGAGCAGTACTTC. This gives the protein CASIAGSYEQYF.

The rearrangement joins TRBV5-1 to TRBJ2-4; tentative D call: TRBD1 (5 bases). There are 19 residues in the CDR3. Trimming took off 0 bases at V and 2 bases at J, with 21 bases between the two ends. Per germline, CDR1 SGHRS and CDR2 YFSETQ. CDR3: CASSLEAAGLWGTKNIQYF. CDR3 DNA sequence: TGCGCCAGCAGCTTGGAGGCGGCAGGGTTGTGGGGTACCAAAAACATTCAGTACTTC.

CDR3 nucleotide sequence: TGCGCCAGCAGCTTGTTCGGGACAGGGGCCAATGAGCAGTTCTTC. Protein: CASSLFGTGANEQFF. This chain connects TRBV5-1 to TRBJ2-1; 10 bases are a match to TRBD1. The CDR3 length is 15 residues. Germline V gene sequence: CDR1 SGHRS, CDR2 YFSETQ. The junction had 4 bases not matched to a gene; V was cut back by 1 base and J by 6 bases.

V gene TRBV18 combines with J gene TRBJ1-1, with D uncertain. Germline assignment: CDR1 KGHSH and CDR2 LQKENI. The CDR3 runs to 17 residues. V gave up 2 bases and J gave up 5 bases, with 21 bases separating them. The CDR3 loop is CASSPSQAARGRTEAFF. The DNA of the CDR3 is TGTGCCAGCTCACCAAGTCAGGCGGCGCGGGGAAGGACTGAAGCTTTCTTT.

V is TRBV7-2 and J is TRBJ2-2; 12 bases are shared with TRBD1. The CDR3 has 16 amino acids. The germline gives CDR1 SGHTA, CDR2 FQGNSA. The trim removed 4 bases at V and 8 bases at J, leaving 8 bases unmatched. The CDR3 region is CASSSPGQGATGELFF. CDR3 coding DNA: TGTGCCAGCAGCTCCCCGGGACAGGGGGCTACAGGGGAGCTGTTTTTT.

The chain has TRBV12-3 or TRBV12-4 and TRBJ2-7, with TRBD2 matching over 7 bases. The CDR3 consists of 13 residues. Trimming removed 4 bases from V and 3 bases from J; junction bases left unmatched: 3. The CDR3 sequence: CASSWTSDYEQYF. CDR3 nucleotides: TGTGCCAGCAGTTGGACTAGTGACTACGAGCAGTACTTC.

Here the CDR3 reads CASSMSHTTYNEQFF. Written as DNA, the CDR3 is TGTGCCAGTAGTATGAGTCATACTACTTACAATGAGCAGTTCTTC. The V and J genes are TRBV19 and TRBJ2-1, with D hard to call. The ends were cut back, 3 bases at V and 4 bases at J, with 13 bases in the middle. The CDR3 is 15 amino acids. Looked up from germline, CDR1 is LNHDA and CDR2 is SQIVND (reference sequence).

This chain links TRBV4-1 with TRBJ2-2; TRBD1 matches 8 bases. V lost 3 bases to trimming and J lost 4 bases; unmatched junction nucleotides: 4. The CDR3 loop spans 15 amino acids. The germline V gene encodes CDR1 MGHRA and CDR2 YSYEKL. The CDR3 coding sequence is TGCGCCAGCAGCCAGGACAGGGCCCCCACCGGGGAGCTGTTTTTT. It specifies CASSQDRAPTGELFF.

This rearrangement joins TRBV4-2 to TRBJ2-1; 8 bases are shared with TRBD1. This CDR3 is 16 amino acids long. The V segment lost 5 bases and the J segment 7 bases; nucleotides outside the gene matches: 13. Germline CDR1 LGHNA, CDR2 YNFKEQ. The CDR3 nucleotides are TGTGCCAGCAGCGACCTCACAGGGGGTGTCTGGAATGAGCAGTTCTTC. The encoded protein is CASSDLTGGVWNEQFF.

The CDR3 DNA follows: TGCGCCAGCAGTGATGCGTATAACTATGGCTACACCTTC. Translation gives CASSDAYNYGYTF. The J gene is TRBJ1-2, the V gene TRBV10-2; D unclear. There are 13 residues in the CDR3. V lost 3 bases, J lost 1 base, and 6 bases lay in between. From germline, CDR1 is WSHSY and CDR2 SAAADI.

The chain employs TRBV13 and TRBJ1-6, with a weak D call TRBD1 (5 bases). V was trimmed by 2 bases and J by 5 bases, leaving 10 bases between them. The germline V gene has CDR1 PRHDT and CDR2 FYEKMQ (reference sequence). CDR3 length: 15 amino acids. CDR3 protein: CASSLWGVDNSPLHF. The CDR3 region has the DNA TGTGCCAGCAGCTTATGGGGGGTTGATAATTCACCCCTCCACTTT.

The chain combines TRBV9 with TRBJ2-1; 10 nucleotides match TRBD2. Germline loops: CDR1 SGDLS, CDR2 YYNGEE. V shed 3 bases and J 4 bases; nucleotides not matched to a gene: 4. The CDR3 length is 15 residues. CDR3 protein: CASSALAGVYNEQFF. The CDR3 DNA reads as TGTGCCAGCAGCGCCCTAGCGGGGGTATACAATGAGCAGTTCTTC.

V and J are TRBV10-1 and TRBJ2-3, with 8 bases aligning to TRBD2. Germline CDR1 is WNHNN and CDR2 is SYGVQD (reference sequence). Trimming removed 0 bases from V and 0 bases from J; junction bases left unmatched: 5. This CDR3 comprises 17 residues. The CDR3 region has the DNA TGCGCCAGCAGTGAGTCGAATCCGGGGGGGAGCACAGATACGCAGTATTTT. Amino acid sequence: CASSESNPGGSTDTQYF.

The V gene is TRBV9, the J gene TRBJ2-7; D gene unclear. The germline V and J ends were trimmed by 0 bases and 5 bases, with 9 bases remaining between them. The CDR3 is made up of 13 amino acids. Germline loops: CDR1 SGDLS, CDR2 YYNGEE. CDR3 DNA: TGTGCCAGCAGCGTAGCTTACCGGGACGAGCAGTACTTC. Its protein product is CASSVAYRDEQYF.

This clone was recorded once. V usage is TRBV7-2 and J usage is TRBJ1-1; 10 bases align to TRBD1. J gave up 5 bases and V 1 base, and 4 bases lay outside the gene matches. From germline, CDR1 is SGHTA and CDR2 FQGNSA. The CDR3 is 15 amino acids. The CDR3 nucleotides are TGTGCCAGCAGCTTAGGGACAGGGGGTGGGACTGAAGCTTTCTTT. This gives the protein CASSLGTGGGTEAFF.

V gene TRBV6-1 combines with J gene TRBJ2-7, with 9 bases lining up with TRBD1. The CDR3 length is 16 residues. V shed 1 base and J 12 bases; nucleotides not matched to a gene: 16. Per germline, CDR1 MNHNS and CDR2 SASEGT. The CDR3 spells CASSEEGTGRGRFPYF. CDR3 nucleotides: TGTGCCAGCAGTGAAGAGGGGACAGGGAGGGGACGTTTCCCGTACTTC.

The chain has TRBV5-1 and TRBJ2-5; 8 bases fit TRBD2. Germline V gene data show CDR1 as SGHRS and CDR2 as YFSETQ. The CDR3 has 16 residues. V shed 3 bases and J 5 bases; nucleotides not matched to a gene: 12. DNA for the CDR3: TGCGCCAGCAGCTGGATGGGTAGCGGGAATGTTGAGACCCAGTACTTC. Translated: CASSWMGSGNVETQYF.